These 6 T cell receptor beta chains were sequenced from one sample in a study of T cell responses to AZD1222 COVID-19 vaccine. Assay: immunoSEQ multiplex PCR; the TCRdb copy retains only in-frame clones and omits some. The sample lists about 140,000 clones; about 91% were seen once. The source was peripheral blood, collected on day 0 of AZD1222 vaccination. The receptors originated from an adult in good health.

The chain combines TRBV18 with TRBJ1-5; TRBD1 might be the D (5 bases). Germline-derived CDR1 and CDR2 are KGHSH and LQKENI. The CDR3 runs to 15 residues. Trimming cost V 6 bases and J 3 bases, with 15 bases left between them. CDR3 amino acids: CASSHGTAVNQPQHF. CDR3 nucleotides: TGTGCCAGCTCTCACGGGACGGCCGTCAATCAGCCCCAGCATTTT.

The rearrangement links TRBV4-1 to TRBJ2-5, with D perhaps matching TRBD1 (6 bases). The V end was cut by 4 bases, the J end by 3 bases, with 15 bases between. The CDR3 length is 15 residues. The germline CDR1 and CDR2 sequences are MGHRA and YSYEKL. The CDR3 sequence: CASSPLDSGEETQYF. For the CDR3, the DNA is TGCGCCAGCAGCCCCCTGGACAGTGGGGAAGAGACCCAGTACTTC.

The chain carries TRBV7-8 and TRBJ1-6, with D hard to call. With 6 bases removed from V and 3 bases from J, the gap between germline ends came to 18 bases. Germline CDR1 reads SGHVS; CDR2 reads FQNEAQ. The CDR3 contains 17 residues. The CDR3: CASSPLGSPFYNSPLHF. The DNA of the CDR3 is TGTGCCAGCAGTCCTTTGGGCAGCCCTTTCTATAATTCACCCCTCCACTTT.

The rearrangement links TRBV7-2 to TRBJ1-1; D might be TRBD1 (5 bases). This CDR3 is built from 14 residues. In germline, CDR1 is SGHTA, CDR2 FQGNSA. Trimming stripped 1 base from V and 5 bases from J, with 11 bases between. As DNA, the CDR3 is TGTGCCAGCAGCTTAGACCCGGGACTTACTGAAGCTTTCTTT. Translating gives CASSLDPGLTEAFF.

For the CDR3, the DNA is TGTGCCAGCAGTGTAACCGATACGCAGTATTTT. This sequence encodes CASSVTDTQYF. This rearrangement joins TRBV2 to TRBJ2-3; the D is unclear. CDR3 length equals 11 residues. Trimming took off 4 bases at V and 6 bases at J, with 5 bases between the two ends. CDR1 and CDR2 from the germline V gene are SNHLY and FYNNEI.

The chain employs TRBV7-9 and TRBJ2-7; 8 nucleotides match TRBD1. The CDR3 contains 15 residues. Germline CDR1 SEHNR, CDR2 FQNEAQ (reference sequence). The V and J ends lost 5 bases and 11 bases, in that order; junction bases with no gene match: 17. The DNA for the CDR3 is TGTGCCAGCAGCACCCTCCCTTTGGACAGGGCCCAGAAGTACTTC. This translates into CASSTLPLDRAQKYF. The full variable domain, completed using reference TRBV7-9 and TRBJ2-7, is DTGVSQNPRHKITKRGQNVTFRCDPISEHNRLYWYRQTLGQGPEFLTYFQNEAQLEKSRLLSDRFSAERPKGSFSTLEIQRTEQGDSAMYLCASSTLPLDRAQKYFGPGTRLTVT.